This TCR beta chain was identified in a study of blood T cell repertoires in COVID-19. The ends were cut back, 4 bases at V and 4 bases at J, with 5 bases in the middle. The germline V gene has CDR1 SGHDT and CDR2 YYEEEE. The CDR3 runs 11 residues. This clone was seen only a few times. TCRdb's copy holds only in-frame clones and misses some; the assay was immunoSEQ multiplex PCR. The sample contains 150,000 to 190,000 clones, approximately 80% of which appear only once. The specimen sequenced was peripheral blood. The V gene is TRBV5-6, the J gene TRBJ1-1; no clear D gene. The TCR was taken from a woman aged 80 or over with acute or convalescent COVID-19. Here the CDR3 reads CASSLVTEAFF. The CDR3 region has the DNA TGTGCCAGCAGCCTCGTCACTGAAGCTTTCTTT.